A single sample gave rise to the 4 T cell receptor beta chains below, sequenced in a study of blood T cells in healthy people across ages. The authors ran a second PCR of roughly 6 to 12 cycles using a sample-barcoded 5' primer and a J-beta primer mix. TCRdb recomputed calls from the 5' RACE reads with MiXCR, one row per CDR3 protein. The sample has 1.5 million to 2 million distinct CDR3 sequences, roughly 30% seen once. The sequenced sample was blood. The receptors shown here come from a woman in her 30s in good health.

This clonotype has a handful of counts. The V and J genes are TRBV20-1 and TRBJ2-2; D might be TRBD1 or TRBD2, each matching 5 bases. Trimming took 4 bases from V and 6 from J, leaving 15 bases between them. CDR1 DFQATT and CDR2 SNEGSKA come from the germline V gene (reference sequence). This CDR3 comprises 14 residues. The CDR3 sequence is CSAKDPLGAGELFF. DNA for the CDR3: TGCAGTGCTAAGGACCCACTGGGGGCCGGGGAGCTGTTTTTT.

This clonotype was detected only a few times. The genes are TRBV5-1 and TRBJ1-2, with no clear D. The CDR3 totals 15 residues. The ends were cut back, 4 bases at V and 0 bases at J, with 13 bases in the middle. Germline V gene sequence: CDR1 SGHRS, CDR2 YFSETQ. In nucleotides, the CDR3 is TGCGCCAGCAGCCCCGGAGGAAATGCTAACTATGGCTACACCTTC. This translates into CASSPGGNANYGYTF.

The chain carries TRBV25-1 and TRBJ2-3; no reliable D call. The CDR3 loop spans 14 amino acids. The germline CDR1 and CDR2 sequences are MGHDK and SYGVNS. Trimming cost V 2 bases and J 4 bases, with 10 bases left between them. CDR3 in DNA: TGTGCCAGCAGTGAAGTAGGTGCCGCAGATACGCAGTATTTT. This sequence encodes CASSEVGAADTQYF.

This clonotype was counted between two and nine times. The V call is TRBV7-9, the J call TRBJ1-1; maybe TRBD1 (5 bases). Trimming removed 7 bases at V and 4 bases at J, with 13 bases between. Germline values: CDR1 SEHNR, CDR2 FQNEAQ (reference sequence). This CDR3 has 13 residues. The CDR3, as DNA: TGTGCCAGCATTTCGTCAAGGGGCACTGAAGCTTTCTTT. Amino acid sequence: CASISSRGTEAFF.